These 16 T cell receptor beta chains were all obtained from the same sample, sequenced in a study of T cell repertoires in cytomegalovirus infection. These receptors are not linked to any known antigen. TCRdb re-analysed the reads in MiXCR, keeping a single row per CDR3 protein. The table has 900,000 to 950,000 distinct CDR3 sequences, under 40% seen once. The sample was cultured CD8+ T cells from PBMCs, taken from culture after CMV antigen stimulation. The source of these receptors is a human donor in good health (CMV status not recorded). Some clones in this sample may be carry-over from other donors' samples.

The rearrangement uses TRBV6-6 and TRBJ2-4, with D uncertain. Germline V gene lookup returns CDR1 MNHNY and CDR2 SVGAGI (reference sequence). Trimming cost V 2 bases and J 3 bases, with 14 bases left between them. The CDR3 length is 16 residues. The CDR3 DNA reads TGTGCCAGCAGTTACATGGCCAGTAAGGGCAAAAACATTCAGTACTTC. Translation gives CASSYMASKGKNIQYF.

The V call is TRBV19, the J call TRBJ2-5; a weak D match, TRBD1 (8 bases). CDR3 length: 14 residues. Deletions cut 5 bases from V and 5 bases from J, with 15 bases between. CDR1 and CDR2 (germline): LNHDA, SQIVND (reference sequence). The CDR3 coding sequence is TGTGCCAGTAGTGTGACAGGGGAGGGGGAGACCCAGTACTTC. It specifies CASSVTGEGETQYF.

This clonotype was detected a few times. J is TRBJ2-1 and V is TRBV7-9, with a tentative D call TRBD2 (5 bases). CDR1 SEHNR and CDR2 FQNEAQ come from the germline V gene (reference sequence). The V gene lost 4 bases and the J gene lost 5 bases, with 18 bases spanning the gap. CDR3 length: 16 amino acids. The CDR3 reads CASSSTASTIHNEQFF. CDR3 sequence (DNA): TGTGCCAGCAGCTCTACCGCCTCGACTATCCACAATGAGCAGTTCTTC. The complete variable domain, with remaining parts taken from reference TRBV7-9 and TRBJ2-1, reads DTGVSQNPRHKITKRGQNVTFRCDPISEHNRLYWYRQTLGQGPEFLTYFQNEAQLEKSRLLSDRFSAERPKGSFSTLEIQRTEQGDSAMYLCASSSTASTIHNEQFFGPGTRLTVL.

The chain links TRBV27 to TRBJ2-1; D call uncertain. V lost 2 bases and J 9 bases, leaving 14 bases between the germline ends. Germline CDR1 MNHEY, CDR2 SMNVEV (reference sequence). The CDR3 totals 14 residues. CDR3 nucleotides: TGTGCCAGCAGTTTACCCGACGGGCCCTTTGAGCAGTTCTTC. Translating it yields CASSLPDGPFEQFF.

This clonotype was observed a handful of times. The chain has TRBV7-9 and TRBJ2-7, with TRBD1 matching over 7 bases. Trimming took 2 bases from V and 5 from J; bases not matched to a gene: 9. This CDR3 is built from 15 residues. Looked up from germline, CDR1 is SEHNR and CDR2 is FQNEAQ (reference sequence). The CDR3 nucleotides are TGTGCCAGCAGCTTACCGACAGGGCATCTTGACGAGCAGTACTTC. This sequence encodes CASSLPTGHLDEQYF.

At least ten counts were recorded for this clonotype. The gene calls are TRBV7-2 and TRBJ2-1, with 10 bases that match TRBD2. The CDR3 has 14 amino acids. From germline, CDR1 is SGHTA and CDR2 FQGNSA. V was clipped by 4 bases and J by 9 bases; unmatched bases: 6. The CDR3 DNA follows: TGTGCCAGCAGCTCAGCTAGCGGGGGCCTTGAGCAGTTCTTC. Amino acids: CASSSASGGLEQFF.

This clonotype was picked up many times. CDR3 region: CASSIRAAETGELFF. CDR3 DNA: TGTGCCAGCAGCATCAGGGCGGCGGAGACCGGGGAGCTGTTTTTT. The gene calls are TRBV7-8 and TRBJ2-2; weak D call: TRBD1 (5 bases). This CDR3 spans 15 amino acids. V lost 5 bases and J 5 bases, leaving 15 bases between the germline ends. The germline V gene has CDR1 SGHVS and CDR2 FQNEAQ.

Comment on this clonotype: A much more abundant neighbour one base away suggests this may be a read error. The chain combines TRBV11-1 with TRBJ2-2; D perhaps matches TRBD1 (5 bases). The CDR3 totals 14 residues. The V end lost 5 bases, the J end lost 5 bases, and 12 bases lay between the germline ends. CDR1 and CDR2 (germline): SGHAT, FQDESV (reference sequence). The CDR3 DNA is TGTGCCAGCAGCCCCTACAGGAGTACCGGGGAGCTGTTTTTT. Translated: CASSPYRSTGELFF.

This clonotype has a handful of counts. This sequence joins TRBV19 and TRBJ2-1; 12 bases agree with TRBD2. The length of the CDR3 is 13 residues. V lost 3 bases and J lost 9; bases outside the gene matches: 0. CDR1 is LNHDA and CDR2 is SQIVND in the germline V gene (reference sequence). The CDR3 spells CASSMTSGGEQFF. DNA for the CDR3: TGTGCCAGTAGTATGACTAGCGGGGGTGAGCAGTTCTTC.

The table lists this clonotype with many counts. This sequence joins TRBV7-9 and TRBJ1-1; a weak D match, TRBD1 (6 bases). The CDR3 extends over 13 amino acids. Germline V CDR1 and CDR2: SEHNR, FQNEAQ (reference sequence). Between the trimmed V and J ends, which lost 5 bases and 6 bases, there was a span of 13 bases. CDR3 coding DNA: TGTGCCAGCAGCCGAGGGGGTATGGCTGAAGCTTTCTTT. This encodes CASSRGGMAEAFF.

This clonotype appeared a few times. The chain has TRBV4-1 and TRBJ1-5, with D uncertain. Germline-derived CDR1 and CDR2 are MGHRA and YSYEKL. With 1 base removed from V and 1 base from J, the gap between germline ends came to 11 bases. The CDR3 has 16 residues. CDR3 sequence: CASSQVRVGSNQPQHF. For the CDR3, the DNA is TGCGCCAGCAGCCAAGTAAGGGTCGGAAGCAATCAGCCCCAGCATTTT.

This clonotype appeared a few times. The V call is TRBV7-9, the J call TRBJ2-7, with 11 bases lining up with TRBD1. The V and J ends lost 3 bases and 5 bases, in that order; junction bases with no gene match: 6. Germline values: CDR1 SEHNR, CDR2 FQNEAQ (reference sequence). This CDR3 is 15 amino acids long. CDR3 sequence: CASSFGGTGGDEQYV. The CDR3 coding sequence is TGTGCCAGCAGCTTTGGTGGGACAGGGGGTGACGAGCAGTACGTC.

V is TRBV12-3 or TRBV12-4 and J is TRBJ1-2; D is perhaps TRBD1 (5 bases). The CDR3 contains 15 residues. V was shortened by 6 bases and J by 3 bases, with 17 bases between the two germline ends. The CDR3 protein is CASSSHETAYYGYTF. The CDR3 nucleotides are TGTGCCAGCAGCTCCCACGAGACAGCTTACTATGGCTACACCTTC.

The rearrangement uses TRBV27 and TRBJ2-7, with D perhaps matching TRBD1 or TRBD2 (5 bases each). Germline V gene data show CDR1 as MNHEY and CDR2 as SMNVEV (reference sequence). CDR3 length: 15 amino acids. The germline V and J ends were trimmed by 2 bases and 6 bases, with 17 bases remaining between them. The CDR3 DNA reads TGTGCCAGCAGTTTACGGGGCCCCCTGGGTGGCGAGCAGTACTTC. Residues: CASSLRGPLGGEQYF.

The chain uses TRBV5-6 and TRBJ2-4; maybe TRBD1 (5 bases). CDR3 length equals 14 residues. V lost 4 bases, J lost 5 bases, and 13 bases lay in between. Germline values: CDR1 SGHDT, CDR2 YYEEEE. The CDR3 nucleotides are TGTGCCAGCAGCCTGCAGGGTGATGAAAACATTCAGTACTTC. Its protein product is CASSLQGDENIQYF.

This clonotype was seen at least ten times. The CDR3 DNA sequence: TGTGCCAGCAGTTTTCCCCGGGGGTTAGACACTGAAGCTTTCTTT. This codes for CASSFPRGLDTEAFF. V gene TRBV12-3 or TRBV12-4 combines with J gene TRBJ1-1, with D possibly being TRBD1 (5 bases). Trimming left V 3 bases short and J 3 bases short, with 14 bases between. The CDR3 has 15 residues.